A single T cell receptor beta chain is shown here with its context. V lost 3 bases to trimming and J lost 8 bases; unmatched junction nucleotides: 6. The germline V gene encodes CDR1 ENHRY and CDR2 SYGVKD. This CDR3 has 13 residues. This sample stems from a study of blood T cell repertoires in COVID-19. Study details: COVID-19 samples collected from the United States, Italy and Spain covered acute and convalescent phases. From T cells, B-cell-depleted T cells, or PBMCs came the material, which was cDNA or gDNA.

Authors' analysis steps: It was from reference gene primer amplification that nucleated cell counts were estimated. Profiling relied on immunoSEQ multiplex PCR, and the TCRdb table lists in-frame clones only, not all of them. That table furnishes V, J and clone size, whereas the DNA furnished D and trimming. Of about 97,000 clones in the sample, over 70% were seen once. The receptor was derived from a man aged 55 to 70 with acute or convalescent COVID-19. Sequencing input: peripheral blood. J is TRBJ1-2 and V is TRBV10-3, with TRBD1 matching 7 bases. The CDR3 coding sequence is TGTGCCATCAGTGAAGAGGGGGCGCGAGGCTACACCTTC. Protein: CAISEEGARGYTF.